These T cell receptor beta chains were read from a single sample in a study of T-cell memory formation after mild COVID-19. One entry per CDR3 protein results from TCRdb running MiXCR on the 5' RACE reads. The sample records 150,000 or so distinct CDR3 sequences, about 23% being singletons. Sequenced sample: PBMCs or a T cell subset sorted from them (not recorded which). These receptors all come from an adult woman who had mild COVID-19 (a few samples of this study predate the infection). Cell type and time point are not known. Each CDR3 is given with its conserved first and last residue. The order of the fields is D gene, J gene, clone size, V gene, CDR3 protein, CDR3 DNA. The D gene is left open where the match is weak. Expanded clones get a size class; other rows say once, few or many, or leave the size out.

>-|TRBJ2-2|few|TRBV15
CATSGAEGELFF
TGTGCCACCAGCGGGGCGGAAGGGGAGCTGTTTTTT
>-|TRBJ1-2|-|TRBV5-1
CASSLPGDSYYGYTF
TGCGCCAGCAGCTTACCCGGAGACAGCTACTATGGCTACACCTTC
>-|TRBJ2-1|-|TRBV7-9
CASSSPVDEQFF
TGTGCCAGCAGCTCGCCGGTGGATGAGCAGTTCTTC
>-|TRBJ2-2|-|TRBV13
CASRLISTGELFF
TGTGCCAGCAGGCTTATCAGCACCGGGGAGCTGTTTTTT
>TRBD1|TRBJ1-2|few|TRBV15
CATSSRQGLGYTF
TGTGCCACCAGCAGTAGACAGGGGCTTGGCTACACCTTC
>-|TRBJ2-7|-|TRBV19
CASSYGQGYEQYF
TGTGCCAGTAGTTACGGTCAGGGCTACGAGCAGTACTTC
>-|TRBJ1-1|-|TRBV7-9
CASSHTSGDEAFF
TGTGCCAGCAGCCACACAAGCGGGGACGAAGCTTTCTTT
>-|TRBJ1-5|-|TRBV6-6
CASRRGQSQPQHF
TGTGCCAGCAGAAGGGGACAATCTCAGCCCCAGCATTTT
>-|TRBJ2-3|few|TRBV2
CASSFGGYGTDTQYF
TGTGCCAGCAGTTTTGGTGGGTACGGCACAGATACGCAGTATTTT
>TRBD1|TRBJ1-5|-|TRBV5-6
CASSSQGSQPQHF
TGTGCCAGCAGCTCACAGGGGTCCCAGCCCCAGCATTTT
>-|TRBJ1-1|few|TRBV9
CASSVGGGSEAFF
TGTGCCAGCAGCGTAGGCGGGGGGTCCGAGGCTTTCTTT
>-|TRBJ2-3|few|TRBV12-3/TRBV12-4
CASSPPGFMAQYF
TGTGCCAGCAGCCCCCCGGGGTTCATGGCGCAGTATTTT
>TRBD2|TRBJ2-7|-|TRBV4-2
CASSHSGIDSYEQYF
TGTGCCAGCAGCCATAGCGGGATAGACTCCTACGAGCAGTACTTC
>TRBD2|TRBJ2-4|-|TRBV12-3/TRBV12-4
CASSRGVNGNIQYF
TGTGCCAGCAGTCGGGGGGTTAACGGGAACATTCAGTACTTC
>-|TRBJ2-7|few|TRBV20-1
CSARSEIIPSPAYEQYF
TGCAGTGCTAGATCTGAGATCATCCCTAGTCCCGCGTACGAGCAGTACTTC
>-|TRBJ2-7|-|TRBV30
CAWSVDSYEQYF
TGTGCCTGGAGTGTAGACTCCTACGAGCAGTACTTC
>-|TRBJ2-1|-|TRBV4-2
CASSPSGAGLQFF
TGTGCCAGCAGCCCCTCTGGGGCCGGACTCCAGTTCTTC
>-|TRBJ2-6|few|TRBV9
CASSVGFSGANVLTF
TGTGCCAGCAGCGTAGGCTTCTCTGGGGCCAACGTCCTGACTTTC
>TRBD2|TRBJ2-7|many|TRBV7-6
CASSLGLADYEQYF
TGTGCCAGCAGCTTAGGACTAGCGGATTACGAGCAGTACTTC
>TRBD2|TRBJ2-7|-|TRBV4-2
CASSRETSGSYEQYF
TGTGCCAGCAGCCGCGAGACTAGCGGGAGCTACGAGCAGTACTTC
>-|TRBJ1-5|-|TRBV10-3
CAKRTTGRQPQHF
TGTGCCAAACGAACGACAGGAAGACAGCCCCAGCATTTT
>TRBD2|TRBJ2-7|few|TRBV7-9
CASSPTSGRAHEQYF
TGTGCCAGCAGCCCCACTAGCGGGAGGGCCCACGAGCAGTACTTC
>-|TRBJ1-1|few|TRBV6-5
CASTYSLRDTEAFF
TGTGCCAGCACCTACTCCTTACGGGACACTGAAGCTTTCTTT
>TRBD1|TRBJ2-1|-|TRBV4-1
CASSLHVTGGNEQFF
TGCGCCAGCAGCCTCCACGTGACAGGGGGAAATGAGCAGTTCTTC
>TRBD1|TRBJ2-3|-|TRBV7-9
CASSDPRGRGDTQYF
TGTGCCAGCAGCGACCCGAGGGGGCGAGGAGATACGCAGTATTTT
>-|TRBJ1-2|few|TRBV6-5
CASSYRGGAQSYGYTF
TGTGCCAGCAGTTACCGCGGCGGGGCGCAGAGCTATGGCTACACCTTC
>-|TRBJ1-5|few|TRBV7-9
CASSLWGEPQHF
TGTGCCAGCAGCTTATGGGGGGAGCCCCAGCATTTT
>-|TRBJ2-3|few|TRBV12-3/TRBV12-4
CASSLVLSGGTDTQYF
TGTGCCAGCAGTTTAGTGCTCTCTGGAGGCACAGATACGCAGTATTTT
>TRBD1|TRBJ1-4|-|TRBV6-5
CASSLSPGTGREKLFF
TGTGCCAGCAGTTTATCACCCGGGACAGGGAGAGAAAAACTGTTTTTT
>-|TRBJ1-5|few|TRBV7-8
CASSPSRGYTDQPQHF
TGTGCCAGCAGCCCATCGCGGGGGTACACCGATCAGCCCCAGCATTTT
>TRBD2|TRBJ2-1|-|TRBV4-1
CASSHPAGDSYNEQFF
TGCGCCAGCAGCCACCCAGCGGGGGACTCCTACAATGAGCAGTTCTTC
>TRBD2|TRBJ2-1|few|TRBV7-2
CASSSMTISSSGSGNEQFF
TGTGCCAGCAGCTCGATGACTATCTCTTCTAGCGGGAGTGGCAATGAGCAGTTCTTC
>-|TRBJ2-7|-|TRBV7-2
CASSSSGEYTSTYEQYF
TGTGCCAGCAGCTCTTCCGGGGAATACACCTCCACCTACGAGCAGTACTTC
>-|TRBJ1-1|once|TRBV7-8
CASSRGTWPEAFF
TGTGCCAGCAGCCGCGGGACCTGGCCTGAAGCTTTCTTT
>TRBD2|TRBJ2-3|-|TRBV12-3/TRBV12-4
CASRGLVATDTQYF
TGTGCCAGCAGGGGACTAGTGGCAACAGATACGCAGTATTTT
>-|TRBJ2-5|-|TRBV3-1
CATTAGLAEETQYF
TGTGCCACCACGGCGGGGCTAGCTGAAGAGACCCAGTACTTC
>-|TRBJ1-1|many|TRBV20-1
CSASALGQGGTEAFF
TGCAGTGCTAGTGCTCTGGGGCAGGGAGGGACTGAAGCTTTCTTT
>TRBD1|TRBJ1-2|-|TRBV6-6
CASSYSPGGQSFNYGYTF
TGTGCCAGCAGTTACAGCCCAGGGGGCCAATCTTTTAACTATGGCTACACCTTC
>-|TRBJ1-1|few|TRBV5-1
CASSLVRGNTEAFF
TGCGCCAGCAGCTTGGTGCGGGGGAACACTGAAGCTTTCTTT
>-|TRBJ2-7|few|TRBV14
CASSQRRGGYEQYF
TGTGCCAGCAGCCAGCGGCGAGGGGGCTACGAGCAGTACTTC